Detailed here is one TCR beta chain. Antigen unknown. There are 17 residues in the CDR3. V was trimmed by 0 bases and J by 1 base, leaving 13 bases between them. Germline CDR1 ENHRY, CDR2 SYGVKD. The data belong to a study of T-cell reconstitution after alpha-beta-depleted transplantation in children. Study results and caveats: Reportedly, only several hundred clones from non-depleted graft cells drove alpha-beta T-cell counts at about two months. Newly made T cells mostly supplied T-cell counts and diversity one year after transplant.

Construction of the TCRbeta library involved unique molecular identifiers. TCRdb processed the PCR reads anew with MiXCR; each CDR3 protein has one entry. The sample includes 670,000 or so distinct CDR3 sequences, roughly 13% of them seen just once. The receptor comes from a girl aged 2-9 years with congenital amegakaryocytic thrombocytopenia, due to receive a stem cell transplant. The sample was PBMCs, taken before TCRalphabeta/CD19-depleted stem cell transplant. The chain combines TRBV10-3 with TRBJ2-4; a possible D gene is TRBD2 (6 bases). This CDR3 is CAISESVGGTAKNIQYF. CDR3 nucleotide sequence: TGTGCCATCAGTGAGTCGGTTGGAGGGACGGCCAAAAACATTCAGTACTTC.